The source of this TCR beta chain is a study of technical replicates of blood from a few donors. Only in-frame clones appear in the TCRdb table, and some are missing; sequencing was by immunoSEQ multiplex PCR. The sample includes 65,000 to 75,000 clones, approximately 83% of them seen just once. The receptor was isolated from a human donor in good health. Some clones in this sample may be carry-over from other donors' samples. The source material was PBMCs.

This CDR3 reads CASSFSGGYTF. CDR3 sequence (DNA): TGTGCCAGCAGTTTCTCCGGGGGCTACACCTTC. The V gene is TRBV28, the J gene TRBJ1-2; D ambiguous. The CDR3 sequence is 11 residues long. V lost 3 bases and J 8 bases, leaving 7 bases between the germline ends. CDR1 and CDR2 (germline): MDHEN, SYDVKM.